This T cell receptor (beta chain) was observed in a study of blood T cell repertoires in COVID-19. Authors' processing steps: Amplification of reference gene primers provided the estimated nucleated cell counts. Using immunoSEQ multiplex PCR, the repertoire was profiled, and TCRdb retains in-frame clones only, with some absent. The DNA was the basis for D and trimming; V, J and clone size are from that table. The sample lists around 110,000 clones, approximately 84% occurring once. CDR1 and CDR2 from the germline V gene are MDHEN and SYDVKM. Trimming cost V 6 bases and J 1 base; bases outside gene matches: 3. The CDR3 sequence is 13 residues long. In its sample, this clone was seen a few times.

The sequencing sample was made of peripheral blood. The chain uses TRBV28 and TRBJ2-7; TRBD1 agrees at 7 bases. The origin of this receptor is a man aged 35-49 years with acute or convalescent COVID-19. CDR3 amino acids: CASRLTGSYEQYF. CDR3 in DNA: TGTGCCAGCAGGCTGACAGGGTCCTACGAGCAGTACTTC.